One sample yielded the 7 T cell receptor beta chains listed below, sequenced in a study of shared clonotypes between healthy human individuals. The table came from immunoSEQ multiplex PCR; TCRdb's copy has only in-frame clones and leaves some out. This sample yields under 850,000 clones, of which over 55% are seen a single time; 1.8% belongs to the top ten. Material: memory CD4+ T cells sorted from blood. Subset noted: CD45RA-negative fraction. The receptor set was obtained from a woman aged 25 to 39 in good health.

This clone was seen only a few times. The genes are TRBV7-9 and TRBJ1-1; the D is unclear. V lost 3 bases and J 1 base, leaving 12 bases between the germline ends. Germline V gives CDR1 SEHNR, CDR2 FQNEAQ (reference sequence). The CDR3 totals 15 residues. The CDR3 sequence is CASSFPGETNTEAFF. CDR3 coding DNA: TGTGCCAGCAGCTTCCCCGGGGAGACGAACACTGAAGCTTTCTTT.

The chain has TRBV28 and TRBJ1-2; a weak D match, TRBD1 (5 bases). Trimming took off 5 bases at V and 1 base at J, with 17 bases between the two ends. Per germline, CDR1 MDHEN and CDR2 SYDVKM. This CDR3 contains 16 residues. The CDR3 sequence is CASSLRRTKFNYGYTF. CDR3 nucleotide sequence: TGTGCCAGCAGTCTGAGGCGGACAAAGTTTAACTATGGCTACACCTTC.

This chain links TRBV28 with TRBJ2-3; 14 positions agree with TRBD2. Germline V gives CDR1 MDHEN, CDR2 SYDVKM. Trimming removed 5 bases from V and 9 bases from J; junction bases left unmatched: 7. CDR3 length: 15 amino acids. CDR3 nucleotide sequence: TGTGCCAGCAGTGACGGGACTAGCGGGAGCAACACGCAGTATTTT. This gives the protein CASSDGTSGSNTQYF.

V and J are TRBV10-3 and TRBJ1-5, with unresolved D. Germline V CDR1 and CDR2: ENHRY, SYGVKD. The CDR3 extends over 17 amino acids. The ends were cut back, 0 bases at V and 4 bases at J, with 16 bases in the middle. The CDR3 loop reads CAISESTSPNRNQPQHF. The DNA of the CDR3 is TGTGCCATCAGTGAGTCGACTTCCCCGAACAGAAATCAGCCCCAGCATTTT.

The V call is TRBV27, the J call TRBJ2-3, with D uncertain. V dropped 3 bases and J dropped 4 bases, with 8 bases sitting between them. The CDR3 is 13 residues long. Germline lookup yields CDR1 MNHEY and CDR2 SMNVEV (reference sequence). The CDR3 nucleotides are TGTGCCAGCAGTTTGCTCGCCGCAGATACGCAGTATTTT. The encoded protein is CASSLLAADTQYF.

This clone was detected only once. The CDR3 loop is CASRPPGLFTDTQYF. DNA for the CDR3: TGTGCCAGCAGGCCCCCCGGTTTGTTCACAGATACGCAGTATTTT. The chain couples TRBV2 to TRBJ2-3; D remains unclear. Trimming removed 6 bases from V and 2 bases from J, with 15 bases in between. This CDR3 has 15 amino acids. Germline-derived CDR1 and CDR2 are SNHLY and FYNNEI.

The rearrangement uses TRBV19 and TRBJ2-1, with 7 positions matching TRBD1. CDR1 is LNHDA and CDR2 is SQIVND in the germline V gene (reference sequence). The CDR3 runs to 14 residues. V shed 4 bases and J 6 bases; nucleotides not matched to a gene: 6. Here the CDR3 reads CASSTDRDLNEQFF. CDR3 in DNA: TGTGCCAGTAGTACCGACAGGGACCTCAATGAGCAGTTCTTC.